These 25 T cell receptor beta chains were all obtained from the same sample, sequenced in a study of shared clonotypes between healthy human individuals. Assay used: immunoSEQ multiplex PCR; TCRdb lists only in-frame clones, some missing. The sample holds 2 million to 3 million clones; approximately 92% are singletons and the top ten take roughly 0.15%. The specimen was naive CD4+ T cells sorted from blood. Subset in this sample: CD45RA+ positively selected. Receptor source: a man aged 18 to 30 in good health.

The rearrangement uses TRBV19 and TRBJ2-5, with D possibly being TRBD1 (6 bases). The V and J ends lost 6 bases and 2 bases respectively, with 10 bases between them. CDR1 is LNHDA, CDR2 SQIVND, per germline (reference sequence). This CDR3 has 13 amino acids. This CDR3 reads CASSIQGQETQYF. CDR3 DNA sequence: TGTGCCAGTAGCATCCAGGGGCAAGAGACCCAGTACTTC.

The chain combines TRBV30 with TRBJ1-3; D remains ambiguous. The CDR3 length is 13 residues. The V end lost 8 bases, the J end lost 3 bases, and 14 bases lay between the germline ends. From germline, CDR1 is GTSNPN and CDR2 SVGIG (reference sequence). CDR3 sequence: CARGLAVGNTIYF. In DNA form, the CDR3 reads TGTGCCCGAGGTCTGGCGGTTGGAAACACCATATATTTT.

The CDR3 reads CASSPPGPGGYEQYF. The CDR3 DNA follows: TGTGCCAGCTCACCACCTGGGCCAGGGGGGTACGAGCAGTACTTC. This chain uses TRBV18 with TRBJ2-7; maybe TRBD1 (7 bases). Looked up from germline, CDR1 is KGHSH and CDR2 is LQKENI. The CDR3 is 15 residues long. Deletions cut 0 bases from V and 4 bases from J, with 13 bases between.

The chain joins TRBV28 to TRBJ2-2, with a possible D match to TRBD1 (5 bases). Germline CDR1 reads MDHEN; CDR2 reads SYDVKM. V lost 6 bases and J 6 bases, leaving 17 bases between the germline ends. This CDR3 comprises 15 residues. The CDR3 spells CASSNKLRQSGELFF. The CDR3 DNA is TGTGCCAGCAGCAACAAACTGCGACAGTCCGGGGAGCTGTTTTTT. Looking up the rest from reference TRBV28 and TRBJ2-2 gives the full variable domain: DVKVTQSSRYLVKRTGEKVFLECVQDMDHENMFWYRQDPGLGLRLIYFSYDVKMKEKGDIPEGYSVSREKKERFSLILESASTNQTSMYLCASSNKLRQSGELFFGEGSRLTVL.

The gene calls are TRBV7-9 and TRBJ2-2; possible D gene TRBD2, 5 bases. This CDR3 is built from 15 residues. Per germline, CDR1 SEHNR and CDR2 FQNEAQ (reference sequence). Deletions cut 6 bases from V and 3 bases from J, with 14 bases between. In nucleotides, the CDR3 is TGTGCCAGCAGAGGCAAGGGAGAGTACACCGGGGAGCTGTTTTTT. Residues: CASRGKGEYTGELFF.

Worth noting for this clone: Other DNA sequences in the sample encode the same CDR3. The rearrangement joins TRBV4-1 to TRBJ2-7; 12 bases map to TRBD2. Germline V gene lookup returns CDR1 MGHRA and CDR2 YSYEKL. The CDR3 is 15 residues long. V lost 1 base and J lost 4; bases outside the gene matches: 2. The DNA for the CDR3 is TGCGCCAGCAGCCAAGGACTAGCGGGAGCTTACGAGCAGTACTTC. It specifies CASSQGLAGAYEQYF.

This chain connects TRBV5-6 to TRBJ2-1; 7 bases map to TRBD1. The CDR3 is 16 amino acids. V trimming: 4 bases; J trimming: 1 base; junction bases outside the gene matches: 8. The germline V gene has CDR1 SGHDT and CDR2 YYEEEE. DNA of the CDR3: TGTGCCAGCAGCCTTTATGACAGGGCGTCCTACAATGAGCAGTTCTTC. This gives the protein CASSLYDRASYNEQFF.

The CDR3 spells CASSTRQGSDTQYF. The CDR3, as DNA: TGTGCCAGCAGCACCCGACAGGGCTCGGATACGCAGTATTTT. This chain uses TRBV7-9 with TRBJ2-3, with 7 bases that match TRBD1. Trimming removed 5 bases from V and 6 bases from J; junction bases left unmatched: 8. This CDR3 has 14 amino acids. The germline CDR1 and CDR2 sequences are SEHNR and FQNEAQ (reference sequence). The full variable domain, its missing parts supplied by reference TRBV7-9 and TRBJ2-3, is DTGVSQNPRHKITKRGQNVTFRCDPISEHNRLYWYRQTLGQGPEFLTYFQNEAQLEKSRLLSDRFSAERPKGSFSTLEIQRTEQGDSAMYLCASSTRQGSDTQYFGPGTRLTVL.

The rearrangement uses TRBV6-4 and TRBJ2-3; 15 bases align to TRBD2. This CDR3 contains 19 residues. Germline-derived CDR1 and CDR2 are MRHNA and SNTAGT. V lost 6 bases, J lost 3 bases, and 13 bases stayed unmatched. CDR3 coding DNA: TGTGCCAGCAGCGGGGATGGACTAGCGGGAGGGCCTAGAACAGATACGCAGTATTTT. Its translation is CASSGDGLAGGPRTDTQYF.

The chain carries TRBV25-1 and TRBJ2-7, with 9 bases aligning to TRBD1. The CDR3 runs 14 residues. V lost 8 bases, J lost 1 base, and 6 bases stayed unmatched. CDR1 and CDR2 from the germline V gene are MGHDK and SYGVNS. CDR3 nucleotide sequence: TGTGCCAGCGAGTCGGGACAGGGATCCTACGAGCAGTACTTC. Its translation: CASESGQGSYEQYF.

The chain joins TRBV5-1 to TRBJ1-2, with TRBD1 matching 9 bases. After removal of 4 bases from V and 6 bases from J, the junction contained 10 bases not matched to a gene. Looked up from germline, CDR1 is SGHRS and CDR2 is YFSETQ. The CDR3 is 15 amino acids. The CDR3 protein is CASSLEGQGNNGYTF. The CDR3 DNA reads TGCGCCAGCAGCCTTGAAGGACAGGGGAACAATGGCTACACCTTC. Together with reference TRBV5-1 and TRBJ1-2, the CDR3 gives the full variable domain: KAGVTQTPRYLIKTRGQQVTLSCSPISGHRSVSWYQQTPGQGLQFLFEYFSETQRNKGNFPGRFSGRQFSNSRSEMNVSTLELGDSALYLCASSLEGQGNNGYTFGSGTRLTVV.

About this clone itself: This sample includes further DNA sequences coding for the same CDR3. The CDR3 DNA is TGTGCCAGCAGTGGGAGTTATAGCAATCAGCCCCAGCATTTT. Protein: CASSGSYSNQPQHF. The J gene is TRBJ1-5, the V gene TRBV6-1; D not certain. CDR3 length equals 14 residues. The germline V gene encodes CDR1 MNHNS and CDR2 SASEGT. V was trimmed by 4 bases and J by 0 bases, leaving 7 bases between them.

This chain joins TRBV27 and TRBJ2-7, with TRBD2 matching 8 bases. The junction had 7 bases not matched to a gene; V was cut back by 8 bases and J by 4 bases. CDR1 and CDR2 (germline): MNHEY, SMNVEV (reference sequence). The CDR3 length is 13 residues. The DNA of the CDR3 is TGTGCCAGCCGAGTAGCGGGGCGGTACGAGCAGTACTTC. Its translation is CASRVAGRYEQYF.

This chain links TRBV18 with TRBJ2-6; D is perhaps TRBD1 or TRBD2 (6 bases each). Germline loops: CDR1 KGHSH, CDR2 LQKENI. Trimming removed 2 bases at V and 4 bases at J, with 9 bases between. This CDR3 has 15 residues. CDR3 DNA: TGTGCCAGCTCACCAGCCGGGGGCGGGGCCAACGTCCTGACTTTC. It encodes CASSPAGGGANVLTF.

V and J are TRBV2 and TRBJ2-2, with a weak D call TRBD2 (5 bases). The CDR3 is 15 residues long. Per the germline V gene, CDR1 is SNHLY and CDR2 is FYNNEI. V was trimmed by 3 bases and J by 4 bases, leaving 12 bases between them. The chain's CDR3 is CASSEAQRRTGELFF. In nucleotides, the CDR3 is TGTGCCAGCAGTGAGGCCCAGCGGCGCACCGGGGAGCTGTTTTTT.

CDR3 bases: TGTGCCAGCAGTTTATGGCCCCCGTTAGAGATAAAGAGTACTGAAGCTTTCTTT. Amino acids: CASSLWPPLEIKSTEAFF. The rearrangement uses TRBV27 and TRBJ1-1; no clear D. V lost 1 base and J 5 bases, leaving 23 bases between the germline ends. Germline lookup yields CDR1 MNHEY and CDR2 SMNVEV (reference sequence). CDR3 size: 18 residues.

V and J are TRBV5-6 and TRBJ2-1, with a weak D call TRBD2 (6 bases). The CDR3 runs 14 residues. Trimming took off 2 bases at V and 7 bases at J, with 13 bases between the two ends. CDR1 is SGHDT and CDR2 is YYEEEE in the germline V gene. The CDR3 sequence: CASSLLGAGNEQFF. Here the CDR3 DNA reads TGTGCCAGCAGCTTATTGGGTGCGGGGAATGAGCAGTTCTTC.

As to this clone: The same CDR3 is also encoded by other DNA sequences in this sample. V and J are TRBV18 and TRBJ1-1; D gene uncertain. V was trimmed by 3 bases and J by 1 base, leaving 6 bases between them. Germline CDR1 KGHSH, CDR2 LQKENI. The CDR3 is 13 residues long. CDR3 bases: TGTGCCAGCTCACCCGACAAGAACACTGAAGCTTTCTTT. Encoded protein: CASSPDKNTEAFF.

This chain uses TRBV19 with TRBJ2-3; D perhaps matches TRBD2 (5 bases). CDR1 is LNHDA and CDR2 is SQIVND in the germline V gene (reference sequence). Trimming took off 5 bases at V and 0 bases at J, with 6 bases between the two ends. This CDR3 is built from 13 residues. Here the CDR3 reads CASSGESTDTQYF. The CDR3 coding sequence is TGTGCCAGTAGTGGGGAGAGCACAGATACGCAGTATTTT.

The chain has TRBV5-5 and TRBJ1-6; D is unresolved. Germline V gives CDR1 SGHKS, CDR2 YYEKEE (reference sequence). This CDR3 is 13 amino acids long. V was pared by 0 bases and J by 10 bases, with 8 bases between. CDR3 nucleotide sequence: TGTGCCAGCAGCTTGGAGGAGTACTCACCCCTCCACTTT. Encoded protein: CASSLEEYSPLHF.

The chain couples TRBV28 to TRBJ1-2, with a possible D match to TRBD1 (5 bases). Germline V gene lookup returns CDR1 MDHEN and CDR2 SYDVKM. Trimming stripped 4 bases from V and 4 bases from J, with 10 bases between. The CDR3 runs to 13 residues. The CDR3 DNA follows: TGTGCCAGCAGTTCAGGGTACCCCTATGGCTACACCTTC. This translates into CASSSGYPYGYTF.

The chain carries TRBV30 and TRBJ2-7, with D perhaps TRBD1 (6 bases). This CDR3 is built from 15 residues. Germline CDR1 GTSNPN, CDR2 SVGIG (reference sequence). V lost 0 bases and J lost 3, with 15 bases in between. The CDR3 sequence: CAWSVPETGFYEQYF. The CDR3 nucleotides read TGTGCCTGGAGTGTACCCGAGACAGGCTTCTACGAGCAGTACTTC.

The V gene is TRBV6-1, the J gene TRBJ1-3; no clear D. The CDR3 contains 13 residues. The V end lost 2 bases, the J end lost 4 bases, and 6 bases lay between the germline ends. CDR1 and CDR2 (germline): MNHNS, SASEGT. As DNA, the CDR3 is TGTGCCAGCAGTGAACTGAAGGGAAACACCATATATTTT. Residues: CASSELKGNTIYF.

The chain links TRBV11-3 to TRBJ1-1; D call uncertain. CDR1 and CDR2 (germline): SGHNT, YENEEA. The CDR3 extends over 15 amino acids. V shed 1 base and J shed 3 bases, with 12 bases lying between them. CDR3 sequence reads: CASSLAAVRDTEAFF. DNA for the CDR3: TGTGCCAGCAGCTTAGCGGCAGTTCGGGACACTGAAGCTTTCTTT.

The rearrangement uses TRBV27 and TRBJ2-3; the match to TRBD1 covers 12 bases. CDR1 MNHEY and CDR2 SMNVEV come from the germline V gene (reference sequence). V dropped 5 bases and J dropped 5; count of bases not matched to a gene: 8. This CDR3 is built from 16 residues. Here the CDR3 reads CASSLPGQGAEDTQYF. The CDR3 DNA follows: TGTGCCAGCAGTCTACCGGGACAGGGGGCGGAAGATACGCAGTATTTT.